These 27 T cell receptor beta chains were all obtained from the same sample, sequenced in a study of cytomegalovirus exposure and HLA in healthy donors. PCR employed 60 Vbeta and 13 Jbeta primers. TCRdb keeps only in-frame clones here, not all; method: immunoSEQ multiplex PCR. The profile shows some 170,000 clones, over 70% of them singletons. The sequenced material came from PBMCs. All receptors come from a male donor in good health and CMV-seronegative.

The V call is TRBV19, the J call TRBJ1-5, with TRBD1 identical over 7 bases. V shed 3 bases and J 4 bases; nucleotides not matched to a gene: 6. The germline V gene encodes CDR1 LNHDA and CDR2 SQIVND (reference sequence). The CDR3 consists of 15 residues. In DNA, the CDR3 is TGTGCCAGTAGTATTGGAGGGGGCGGGAATCAGCCCCAGCATTTT. Its translation: CASSIGGGGNQPQHF. The full variable domain, with the rest looked up from reference TRBV19 and TRBJ1-5, is DGGITQSPKYLFRKEGQNVTLSCEQNLNHDAMYWYRQDPGQGLRLIYYSQIVNDFQKGDIAEGYSVSREKKESFPLTVTSAQKNPTAFYLCASSIGGGGNQPQHFGDGTRLSIL.

The chain couples TRBV15 to TRBJ2-7; D call uncertain. V was shortened by 3 bases and J by 1 base, with 7 bases between the two germline ends. The CDR3 length is 13 residues. The germline V gene has CDR1 LNHNV and CDR2 YYDKDF (reference sequence). CDR3 in DNA: TGTGCCACCAGCAGGCTCACTTCCTACGAGCAGTACTTC. It is translated as CATSRLTSYEQYF. Looking up the rest from reference TRBV15 and TRBJ2-7 gives the full variable domain: DAMVIQNPRYQVTQFGKPVTLSCSQTLNHNVMYWYQQKSSQAPKLLFHYYDKDFNNEADTPDNFQSRRPNTSFCFLDIRSPGLGDTAMYLCATSRLTSYEQYFGPGTRLTVT.

The chain employs TRBV6-5 and TRBJ2-4, with D possibly TRBD2 on 6 matching bases. Per the germline V gene, CDR1 is MNHEY and CDR2 is SVGAGI. Trimming removed 8 bases from V and 7 bases from J, with 12 bases in between. This CDR3 spans 12 amino acids. The CDR3 region is CASVGGLNIQYF. The CDR3 DNA sequence: TGTGCCAGCGTGGGAGGATTGAACATTCAGTACTTC.

V is TRBV7-9 and J is TRBJ2-5; weak D call: TRBD1 (6 bases). Trimming stripped 5 bases from V and 0 bases from J, with 10 bases between. Per germline, CDR1 SEHNR and CDR2 FQNEAQ (reference sequence). CDR3 length equals 14 residues. CDR3 region: CASSPGQYQETQYF. The DNA of the CDR3 is TGTGCCAGCAGCCCAGGACAGTACCAAGAGACCCAGTACTTC.

The J gene is TRBJ1-6, the V gene TRBV7-9; tentatively, D is TRBD1 (6 bases). This CDR3 spans 16 amino acids. CDR1 is SEHNR, CDR2 FQNEAQ, per germline (reference sequence). V gave up 5 bases and J gave up 6 bases, with 17 bases separating them. In nucleotides, the CDR3 is TGTGCCAGCAGCCCCTCCACCCGGGACACTAATTCACCCCTCCACTTT. Protein product: CASSPSTRDTNSPLHF.

The chain couples TRBV29-1 to TRBJ2-5; D is unresolved. The J call may be incorrect, as the DNA end agrees better with TRBJ2-7. The CDR3 is 13 amino acids. Germline V gives CDR1 SQVTM, CDR2 ANQGSEA. CDR3 protein: CSVGLVTTSEQYF. DNA for the CDR3: TGCAGCGTTGGCCTAGTGACGACCAGCGAGCAGTACTTC.

The J gene is TRBJ2-1, the V gene TRBV6-4; TRBD2 matches 13 bases. CDR3 length: 15 amino acids. The V gene end was trimmed by 3 bases and the J gene end by 4 bases; junction bases not matched to a gene: 0. CDR1 and CDR2 (germline): MRHNA, SNTAGT. The CDR3 loop reads CASSETSGGYNEQFF. As DNA, the CDR3 is TGTGCCAGCAGTGAGACTAGCGGGGGGTACAATGAGCAGTTCTTC.

For the CDR3, the DNA is TGCGCCAGCCGGACAGAGGACAGAAGCTCCTATAATTCACCCCTCCACTTT. Translating it yields CASRTEDRSSYNSPLHF. The chain uses TRBV4-1 and TRBJ1-6; D may be TRBD1 (6 bases). The CDR3 spans 17 residues. V was pared by 8 bases and J by 0 bases, with 17 bases between. Looked up from germline, CDR1 is MGHRA and CDR2 is YSYEKL.

In the case of this clone: The identical CDR3 is also encoded by other nucleotide sequences in the sample. The CDR3 DNA sequence: TGTGCCAGCAGCAGCGGGACAGGGAGCGGCCAGCCCCAGCATTTT. This sequence encodes CASSSGTGSGQPQHF. The chain couples TRBV25-1 to TRBJ1-5; 9 bases map to TRBD1. From germline, CDR1 is MGHDK and CDR2 SYGVNS. The trim removed 6 bases at V and 7 bases at J, leaving 10 bases unmatched. The CDR3 is made up of 15 amino acids.

The chain links TRBV6-5 to TRBJ2-5, with D maybe TRBD1 (6 bases). Judging by the DNA end, TRBJ2-7 fits better; the J call may be wrong. The CDR3 contains 13 residues. In germline, CDR1 is MNHEY, CDR2 SVGAGI. The chain's CDR3 is CASSRTEYYEQYF. Written as DNA, the CDR3 is TGTGCCAGCAGTCGGACAGAGTACTACGAGCAGTACTTC.

The V call is TRBV30, the J call TRBJ2-1; D ambiguous. The CDR3 has 13 amino acids. Germline CDR1 GTSNPN, CDR2 SVGIG (reference sequence). The germline V and J ends were trimmed by 8 bases and 1 base, with 12 bases remaining between them. The CDR3 loop is CAGIKRSYNEQFF. DNA for the CDR3: TGTGCCGGCATAAAGAGGTCCTACAATGAGCAGTTCTTC.

V is TRBV10-3 and J is TRBJ2-3; TRBD2 aligns across 12 bases. Germline V gene data show CDR1 as ENHRY and CDR2 as SYGVKD. The V and J ends lost 4 bases and 2 bases, in that order; junction bases with no gene match: 1. The CDR3 runs 15 residues. The CDR3 spells CAISGLAGATDTQYF. CDR3 sequence (DNA): TGTGCCATCAGTGGACTAGCGGGAGCCACAGATACGCAGTATTTT.

The chain joins TRBV5-1 to TRBJ2-3; 7 nucleotides agree with TRBD1. V gave up 3 bases and J gave up 5 bases; unmatched junction bases: 3. CDR3 length equals 13 residues. Germline CDR1 reads SGHRS; CDR2 reads YFSETQ. The CDR3 is CASSSTGEDTQYF. The CDR3 region has the DNA TGCGCCAGCAGCTCTACAGGGGAAGATACGCAGTATTTT.

This clone was picked up a small number of times. This rearrangement joins TRBV5-1 to TRBJ1-1; TRBD1 aligns across 7 bases. The CDR3 length is 17 residues. The germline V gene encodes CDR1 SGHRS and CDR2 YFSETQ. V was clipped by 4 bases and J by 4 bases; unmatched bases: 16. The CDR3 DNA reads TGCGCCAGCAGCCTGAACCCCGGGACAGCAGGAGTCACTGAAGCTTTCTTT. It specifies CASSLNPGTAGVTEAFF.

The rearrangement joins TRBV19 to TRBJ1-1, with 9 bases matching TRBD1. Germline lookup yields CDR1 LNHDA and CDR2 SQIVND (reference sequence). The CDR3 has 14 amino acids. V trimming: 6 bases; J trimming: 4 bases; junction bases outside the gene matches: 6. The CDR3 reads CASRRTGVGTEAFF. The CDR3 nucleotides are TGTGCCAGTAGGCGGACAGGGGTGGGCACTGAAGCTTTCTTT.

This clone came up once. The chain has TRBV4-2 and TRBJ1-2, with D uncertain. V shed 0 bases and J shed 4 bases, with 9 bases lying between them. Germline CDR1 is LGHNA and CDR2 is YNFKEQ. The CDR3 length is 14 residues. The CDR3 sequence is CASSQDLGRYGYTF. The CDR3 DNA follows: TGTGCCAGCAGCCAAGATCTGGGCCGCTATGGCTACACCTTC.

This chain connects TRBV5-1 to TRBJ1-5; D is unresolved. The CDR3 has 14 amino acids. The V end lost 2 bases, the J end lost 5 bases, and 11 bases lay between the germline ends. Germline values: CDR1 SGHRS, CDR2 YFSETQ. The chain's CDR3 is CASSFKGGDQPQHF. The CDR3 nucleotides read TGCGCCAGCAGCTTTAAGGGAGGTGATCAGCCCCAGCATTTT.

J is TRBJ1-3 and V is TRBV7-3, with D tentatively TRBD1 (5 bases). The germline gives CDR1 SGHTA, CDR2 FQGTGA. Trimming took 6 bases from V and 2 from J, leaving 11 bases between them. The CDR3 extends over 14 amino acids. The CDR3 coding sequence is TGTGCCAGCAGTCGGGGGGAACCTGGAAACACCATATATTTT. Encoded protein: CASSRGEPGNTIYF.

This clone turned up a few times. V usage is TRBV4-1 and J usage is TRBJ1-5; D gene uncertain. Germline V CDR1 and CDR2: MGHRA, YSYEKL. The CDR3 has 15 residues. The germline V and J ends were trimmed by 4 bases and 3 bases, with 13 bases remaining between them. DNA of the CDR3: TGCGCCAGCAGCCCATTAGGACTTAACAATCAGCCCCAGCATTTT. Its translation is CASSPLGLNNQPQHF.

The gene calls are TRBV29-1 and TRBJ1-1; 9 nucleotides match TRBD1. The CDR3 consists of 13 residues. CDR1 is SQVTM, CDR2 ANQGSEA, per germline. With 6 bases clipped from V and 6 bases from J, the junction kept 8 bases outside the gene matches. Written as DNA, the CDR3 is TGCAGCGTCGAGAACAGGGGGCCACCTGAAGCTTTCTTT. It yields the protein CSVENRGPPEAFF.

V usage is TRBV6-5 and J usage is TRBJ1-1; D is undetermined. CDR3 length: 15 residues. Germline V lookup: CDR1 MNHEY, CDR2 SVGAGI. Trimming shortened V by 5 bases and J by 0 bases, and 13 bases separated the two germline ends. As DNA, the CDR3 is TGTGCCAGCAGTCCCTATCTAGTCCTGAACACTGAAGCTTTCTTT. It translates to CASSPYLVLNTEAFF.

The chain links TRBV7-2 to TRBJ2-7; TRBD2 matches 13 bases. The germline CDR1 and CDR2 sequences are SGHTA and FQGNSA. The V segment lost 6 bases and the J segment 4 bases; nucleotides outside the gene matches: 3. The CDR3 sequence is 14 residues long. The CDR3: CASSGGLAGYEQYF. Here the CDR3 DNA reads TGTGCCAGCAGTGGGGGACTAGCGGGGTACGAGCAGTACTTC.

The chain is built from TRBV27 and TRBJ2-5; TRBD2 matches 7 bases. Trimming at V came to 2 bases and at J to 1 base, leaving 1 base not matched to a gene. The CDR3 spans 14 residues. Germline-derived CDR1 and CDR2 are MNHEY and SMNVEV (reference sequence). This CDR3 reads CASSLGGGQETQYF. As DNA, the CDR3 is TGTGCCAGCAGTTTAGGGGGGGGCCAAGAGACCCAGTACTTC.

V is TRBV7-6 and J is TRBJ2-3, with D possibly being TRBD2 (5 bases). The ends were cut back, 5 bases at V and 0 bases at J, with 15 bases in the middle. The germline gives CDR1 SGHVS, CDR2 FNYEAQ. The CDR3 runs 16 residues. CDR3 coding DNA: TGTGCCAGCAGCCGGAGGCTACTCACTAGCACAGATACGCAGTATTTT. Residues: CASSRRLLTSTDTQYF.

V and J are TRBV2 and TRBJ1-1; a weak D match, TRBD1 (5 bases). The ends were cut back, 4 bases at V and 0 bases at J, with 12 bases in the middle. Germline V gene lookup returns CDR1 SNHLY and CDR2 FYNNEI. There are 15 residues in the CDR3. In nucleotides, the CDR3 is TGTGCCAGCAGTGCTGGGACTTCCATGAACACTGAAGCTTTCTTT. Its translation is CASSAGTSMNTEAFF.

This chain uses TRBV6-5 with TRBJ2-7; D ambiguous. The V and J ends lost 5 bases and 2 bases respectively, with 10 bases between them. CDR1 MNHEY and CDR2 SVGAGI come from the germline V gene. The CDR3 has 13 residues. CDR3: CASSDRQAYEQYF. DNA for the CDR3: TGTGCCAGCAGTGATCGGCAGGCCTACGAGCAGTACTTC.

The chain combines TRBV2 with TRBJ2-5; possibly TRBD1 for D (7 bases). Germline V CDR1 and CDR2: SNHLY, FYNNEI. The V and J ends lost 2 bases and 4 bases respectively, with 14 bases between them. The CDR3 runs to 15 residues. The CDR3 here is CASSENSGDRETQYF. In nucleotides, the CDR3 is TGTGCCAGCAGTGAAAATTCGGGGGACAGAGAGACCCAGTACTTC.